The source of this T cell receptor (beta chain) is a study of shared clonotypes between healthy human individuals. Study-wide points: It was only blood that was sampled, and tissue repertoires likely differ. Clonotype sharing among donors was expected to depend on sequencing depth.

CDR1 is SEHNR, CDR2 FQNEAQ, per germline (reference sequence). Trimming removed 2 bases from V and 4 bases from J, with 14 bases in between. This CDR3 is 15 amino acids long. The table came from immunoSEQ multiplex PCR; TCRdb's copy has only in-frame clones and leaves some out. The sample has fewer than 550,000 clones; about 75% are singletons. In the case of this clone: The antigen is unknown.

Sequenced: PBMCs. The chain joins TRBV7-9 to TRBJ1-2; D gene uncertain. The receptor's source is a woman aged 40-49 years in good health. Some clones in this sample may be carry-over from other donors' samples. The DNA for the CDR3 is TGTGCCAGCAGCTTATCCCACAACGAGGGCTATGGCTACACCTTC. Protein sequence: CASSLSHNEGYGYTF.